Below are 23 T cell receptor beta chains sequenced from a single sample in a study of T cells after yellow fever vaccination. TCRdb re-analysed the 5' RACE reads in MiXCR, keeping a single row per CDR3 protein. This table holds about 340,000 distinct CDR3 sequences, roughly an eighth found once. The material sequenced was CD4+ T cells sorted from PBMCs, taken 15 days after the yellow fever booster vaccination. These receptors were obtained from a man younger than 30 who received the YFV17D yellow fever vaccine.

Ten or more counts support this clonotype. The chain employs TRBV7-3 and TRBJ2-5, with D perhaps matching TRBD1 or TRBD2 (5 bases each). In germline, CDR1 is SGHTA, CDR2 FQGTGA. V shed 5 bases and J shed 0 bases, with 10 bases lying between them. This CDR3 is 14 amino acids long. The CDR3 bases are TGTGCCAGCAGCCGGGACGGCTACCAAGAGACCCAGTACTTC. Translated: CASSRDGYQETQYF.

The chain uses TRBV18 and TRBJ1-1, with a weak D call TRBD1 (6 bases). V lost 8 bases and J lost 1, with 11 bases in between. CDR1 is KGHSH, CDR2 LQKENI, per germline. The CDR3 is 13 residues long. The CDR3 is CASEDSPNTEAFF. CDR3 coding DNA: TGTGCCAGCGAGGACAGCCCGAACACTGAAGCTTTCTTT.

The rearrangement links TRBV25-1 to TRBJ1-4; D ambiguous. V was shortened by 5 bases and J by 8 bases, with 12 bases between the two germline ends. CDR1 and CDR2 (germline): MGHDK, SYGVNS. CDR3 size: 13 residues. This chain's CDR3 is CASSTVSREKLFF. CDR3 sequence (DNA): TGTGCCAGCAGTACGGTCAGCAGGGAAAAACTGTTTTTT.

V is TRBV5-1 and J is TRBJ2-3, with a possible D match to TRBD2 (6 bases). CDR1 and CDR2 (germline): SGHRS, YFSETQ. V lost 4 bases to trimming and J lost 5 bases, with 20 bases between them. There are 16 residues in the CDR3. The CDR3 DNA reads TGCGCCAGCAGCCCTGGACTACTAGTGGGGGGAGATACGCAGTATTTT. Protein: CASSPGLLVGGDTQYF. Combining the CDR3 with reference TRBV5-1 and TRBJ2-3 gives the whole variable domain KAGVTQTPRYLIKTRGQQVTLSCSPISGHRSVSWYQQTPGQGLQFLFEYFSETQRNKGNFPGRFSGRQFSNSRSEMNVSTLELGDSALYLCASSPGLLVGGDTQYFGPGTRLTVL.

This clonotype was picked up a small number of times. The CDR3 sequence is CASSQGTGPYEQYF. The DNA of the CDR3 is TGTGCCAGCAGCCAAGGGACGGGACCCTACGAGCAGTACTTC. The chain uses TRBV3-1 and TRBJ2-7; either TRBD1 or TRBD2 may supply D (5 bases each). The germline V gene encodes CDR1 LGHDT and CDR2 YNNKEL (reference sequence). Trimming took off 1 base at V and 2 bases at J, with 9 bases between the two ends. The CDR3 length is 14 residues.

This sequence joins TRBV4-3 and TRBJ2-1, with D possibly matching TRBD2 (5 bases). V lost 8 bases and J lost 1, with 15 bases in between. Germline loops: CDR1 LGHNA, CDR2 YSLEER. The CDR3 sequence is 15 residues long. The CDR3 spells CASRTGYSSYNEQFF. CDR3 in DNA: TGCGCCAGCCGGACGGGGTATTCTTCCTACAATGAGCAGTTCTTC.

This clonotype has a count of ten or more. The rearrangement links TRBV7-6 to TRBJ2-1, with D perhaps TRBD2 (7 bases). The CDR3 sequence is 17 residues long. V lost 1 base to trimming and J lost 4 bases, with 17 bases between them. The germline V gene encodes CDR1 SGHVS and CDR2 FNYEAQ. This CDR3 reads CASSLGALRGGYNEQFF. The CDR3 DNA is TGTGCCAGCAGCTTAGGGGCCTTGAGGGGGGGTTACAATGAGCAGTTCTTC.

In its sample, this clonotype was seen many times. V is TRBV6-5 and J is TRBJ1-3; D is uncertain. The V end was cut by 0 bases, the J end by 9 bases, with 12 bases between. The V gene's germline CDR1 is MNHEY and CDR2 SVGAGI. The CDR3 spans 14 residues. CDR3 nucleotide sequence: TGTGCCAGCAGTTACTCATACGAGAAGGGCACCATATATTTT. This sequence encodes CASSYSYEKGTIYF.

The V and J genes are TRBV10-3 and TRBJ2-3; 7 bases are shared with TRBD1. The germline V gene has CDR1 ENHRY and CDR2 SYGVKD. After removal of 7 bases from V and 4 bases from J, the junction contained 2 bases not matched to a gene. CDR3 length equals 12 residues. CDR3 in amino acids: CAINDRADTQYF. As DNA, the CDR3 is TGTGCCATCAACGACAGGGCAGATACGCAGTATTTT.

The genes are TRBV6-2 or TRBV6-3 and TRBJ2-1, with 9 bases matching TRBD2. V was clipped by 4 bases and J by 8 bases; unmatched bases: 9. This CDR3 has 15 residues. CDR1 is MNHEY and CDR2 is SVGEGT in the germline V gene. CDR3 DNA: TGTGCCAGCAGTTCAGGCGGGGGGGAATCCCATGAGCAGTTCTTC. Protein sequence: CASSSGGGESHEQFF.

There are a few counts of this clonotype. V usage is TRBV29-1 and J usage is TRBJ2-3; D perhaps matches TRBD2 (5 bases). This CDR3 contains 13 residues. Trimming cost V 5 bases and J 0 bases, with 9 bases left between them. Germline V gives CDR1 SQVTM, CDR2 ANQGSEA. The CDR3 bases are TGCAGCGTTAGCGGCTCTAGCACAGATACGCAGTATTTT. Its protein is CSVSGSSTDTQYF.

This sequence joins TRBV6-5 and TRBJ2-7; D is ambiguous. This CDR3 is built from 14 residues. Germline V gene sequence: CDR1 MNHEY, CDR2 SVGAGI. Deletions cut 8 bases from V and 0 bases from J, with 14 bases between. In nucleotides, the CDR3 is TGTGCCAGCTTCCCGATAGGTAGCTCCTACGAGCAGTACGTC. Protein sequence: CASFPIGSSYEQYV.

A few counts support this clonotype. The CDR3 is CASSKQGDTEAFF. CDR3 coding DNA: TGTGCCAGCAGCAAACAGGGGGACACTGAAGCTTTCTTT. The chain carries TRBV7-9 and TRBJ1-1, with 8 bases fitting TRBD1. The CDR3 totals 13 residues. Germline CDR1 is SEHNR and CDR2 is FQNEAQ (reference sequence). With 5 bases clipped from V and 3 bases from J, the junction kept 2 bases outside the gene matches.

This chain joins TRBV20-1 and TRBJ1-3, with 10 bases lining up with TRBD1. CDR1 is DFQATT, CDR2 SNEGSKA, per germline (reference sequence). This CDR3 is built from 14 residues. V dropped 3 bases and J dropped 4; count of bases not matched to a gene: 3. In DNA, the CDR3 is TGCAGTGCTAGGACAGGGGGCAACGGAAACACCATATATTTT. Translation: CSARTGGNGNTIYF.

The chain combines TRBV3-1 with TRBJ1-4; the D gene is possibly TRBD1 (6 bases). Germline V lookup: CDR1 LGHDT, CDR2 YNNKEL (reference sequence). Trimming cost V 2 bases and J 7 bases, with 11 bases left between them. This CDR3 comprises 14 residues. CDR3 nucleotide sequence: TGTGCCAGCAGCCAACAGGGGACCGTTGAAAAACTGTTTTTT. This sequence encodes CASSQQGTVEKLFF.

This clonotype was observed a few times. The V and J genes are TRBV5-1 and TRBJ2-3; TRBD2 aligns across 8 bases. The junction had 10 bases not matched to a gene; V was cut back by 5 bases and J by 5 bases. In germline, CDR1 is SGHRS, CDR2 YFSETQ. This CDR3 is built from 15 residues. CDR3 DNA sequence: TGCGCCAGCAGTCACTATAGCGGGGCAGTAGATACGCAGTATTTT. It translates to CASSHYSGAVDTQYF.

The V and J genes are TRBV5-1 and TRBJ2-5, with 9 nucleotides matching TRBD1. The CDR3 is made up of 15 amino acids. Germline V gene data show CDR1 as SGHRS and CDR2 as YFSETQ. The V gene end was trimmed by 4 bases and the J gene end by 2 bases; junction bases not matched to a gene: 6. For the CDR3, the DNA is TGCGCCAGCAGCGACGGACAGGGGCGACAAGAGACCCAGTACTTC. Translating gives CASSDGQGRQETQYF.

This clonotype occurred many times. J is TRBJ1-1 and V is TRBV11-1; TRBD1 aligns across 12 bases. In germline, CDR1 is SGHAT, CDR2 FQDESV (reference sequence). CDR3 length: 17 amino acids. V lost 6 bases and J lost 1; bases outside the gene matches: 9. In nucleotides, the CDR3 is TGTGCCAGCAGATGGGACAGGGGGCGCGATCGGAACACTGAAGCTTTCTTT. Its protein is CASRWDRGRDRNTEAFF.

The chain couples TRBV27 to TRBJ2-2, with D perhaps matching TRBD1 or TRBD2 (6 bases each). The CDR3 is made up of 15 amino acids. V was pared by 3 bases and J by 6 bases, with 14 bases between. Germline V gene lookup returns CDR1 MNHEY and CDR2 SMNVEV (reference sequence). The CDR3 region is CASSFRGGQAGELFF. DNA of the CDR3: TGTGCCAGCAGTTTTAGAGGGGGGCAGGCCGGGGAGCTGTTTTTT.

This clonotype appeared once. This sequence joins TRBV4-1 and TRBJ2-1, with 15 positions matching TRBD2. The CDR3 is 17 amino acids. The J segment lost 4 bases and the V segment lost 5 bases, leaving 6 bases of the junction unmatched. Germline V lookup: CDR1 MGHRA, CDR2 YSYEKL. The CDR3 region is CASSARTSGGAYNEQFF. The DNA of the CDR3 is TGCGCCAGCAGCGCCCGGACTAGCGGGGGGGCATACAATGAGCAGTTCTTC.

V and J are TRBV15 and TRBJ1-4, with D tentatively TRBD1 (6 bases). Trimming cost V 1 base and J 8 bases, with 17 bases left between them. The CDR3 is 16 amino acids. Germline V gene lookup returns CDR1 LNHNV and CDR2 YYDKDF (reference sequence). The CDR3 DNA is TGTGCCACCAGCAGAGGCCCACAGGGAGATCGCGAAAAACTGTTTTTT. This gives the protein CATSRGPQGDREKLFF. Complete variable domain (other parts from reference TRBV15 and TRBJ1-4): DAMVIQNPRYQVTQFGKPVTLSCSQTLNHNVMYWYQQKSSQAPKLLFHYYDKDFNNEADTPDNFQSRRPNTSFCFLDIRSPGLGDTAMYLCATSRGPQGDREKLFFGSGTQLSVL.

J is TRBJ1-2 and V is TRBV29-1, with a weak D call TRBD1 (5 bases). Trimming stripped 0 bases from V and 8 bases from J, with 13 bases between. The CDR3 is made up of 13 amino acids. CDR1 and CDR2 from the germline V gene are SQVTM and ANQGSEA. This chain's CDR3 is CSVEEARRGGYTF. For the CDR3, the DNA is TGCAGCGTTGAAGAGGCCCGCCGGGGGGGCTACACCTTC. The variable domain in full, with the rest retrieved from reference TRBV29-1 and TRBJ1-2, is SAVISQKPSRDICQRGTSLTIQCQVDSQVTMMFWYRQQPGQSLTLIATANQGSEATYESGFVIDKFPISRPNLTFSTLTVSNMSPEDSSIYLCSVEEARRGGYTFGSGTRLTVV.

The gene calls are TRBV7-2 and TRBJ2-7; a possible D gene is TRBD1 (5 bases). This CDR3 spans 15 amino acids. The V end was cut by 1 base, the J end by 0 bases, with 10 bases between. Germline CDR1 SGHTA, CDR2 FQGNSA. The chain's CDR3 is CASSLGRGRSYEQYF. CDR3 bases: TGTGCCAGCAGCTTAGGTAGGGGCCGCTCCTACGAGCAGTACTTC.